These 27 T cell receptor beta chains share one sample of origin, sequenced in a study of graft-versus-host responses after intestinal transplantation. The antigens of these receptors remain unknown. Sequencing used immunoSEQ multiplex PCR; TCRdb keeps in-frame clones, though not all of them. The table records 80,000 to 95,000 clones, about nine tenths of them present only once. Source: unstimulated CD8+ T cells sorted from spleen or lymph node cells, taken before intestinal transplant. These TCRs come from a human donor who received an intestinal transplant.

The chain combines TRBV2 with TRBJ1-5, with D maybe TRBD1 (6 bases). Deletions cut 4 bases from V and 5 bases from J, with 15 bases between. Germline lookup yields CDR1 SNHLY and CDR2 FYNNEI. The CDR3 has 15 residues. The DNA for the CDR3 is TGTGCCAGCAGTGGGTCATTCAGGGGCCATCAGCCCCAGCATTTT. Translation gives CASSGSFRGHQPQHF.

DNA of the CDR3: TGCGCCAGCCGGAAGCTCGGGACCCACTATGGCTACACCTTC. Protein sequence: CASRKLGTHYGYTF. J is TRBJ1-2 and V is TRBV4-1, with D perhaps matching TRBD1 (5 bases). V was cut by 8 bases and J by 3 bases, with 16 bases left in between. Per germline, CDR1 MGHRA and CDR2 YSYEKL. The CDR3 runs 14 residues.

Written as DNA, the CDR3 is TGTGCCATCAGTTCAGGGGATATGATGAACACTGAAGCTTTCTTT. Protein sequence: CAISSGDMMNTEAFF. The rearrangement joins TRBV10-3 to TRBJ1-1, with D possibly TRBD1 on 6 matching bases. V lost 5 bases to trimming and J lost 0 bases, with 13 bases between them. The CDR3 runs to 15 residues. Germline V gene lookup returns CDR1 ENHRY and CDR2 SYGVKD.

This CDR3 reads CASSPKWGVRDTQYF. As DNA, the CDR3 is TGTGCCAGCAGCCCCAAGTGGGGGGTTAGGGATACGCAGTATTTT. The rearrangement uses TRBV7-9 and TRBJ2-3; weak D call: TRBD2 (6 bases). Trimming left V 5 bases short and J 6 bases short, with 18 bases between. Germline CDR1 is SEHNR and CDR2 is FQNEAQ (reference sequence). The CDR3 length is 15 residues.

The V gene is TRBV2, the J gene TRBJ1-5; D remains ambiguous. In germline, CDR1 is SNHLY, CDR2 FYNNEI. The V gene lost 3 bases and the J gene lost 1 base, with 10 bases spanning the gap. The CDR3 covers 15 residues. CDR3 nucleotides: TGTGCCAGCAGTGAGGAAGGGATGAGCAATCAGCCCCAGCATTTT. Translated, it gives CASSEEGMSNQPQHF.

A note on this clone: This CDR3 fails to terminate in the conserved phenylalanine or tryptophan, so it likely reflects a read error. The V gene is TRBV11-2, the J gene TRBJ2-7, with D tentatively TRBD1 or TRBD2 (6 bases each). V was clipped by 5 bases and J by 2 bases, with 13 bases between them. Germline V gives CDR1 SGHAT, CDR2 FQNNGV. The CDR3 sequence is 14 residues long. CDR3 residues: CASSGEGGPYEQYL. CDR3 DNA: TGTGCCAGCAGCGGAGAGGGGGGCCCCTACGAGCAGTACCTC.

The CDR3 is CASSRTGQAYEQYF. The CDR3 DNA sequence: TGTGCCAGCAGTCGGACGGGGCAGGCCTACGAGCAGTACTTC. The chain carries TRBV6-1 and TRBJ2-7; D is tentatively TRBD1 or TRBD2 (5 bases each). CDR3 length: 14 residues. Germline V CDR1 and CDR2: MNHNS, SASEGT. Trimming removed 5 bases from V and 2 bases from J, with 13 bases in between.

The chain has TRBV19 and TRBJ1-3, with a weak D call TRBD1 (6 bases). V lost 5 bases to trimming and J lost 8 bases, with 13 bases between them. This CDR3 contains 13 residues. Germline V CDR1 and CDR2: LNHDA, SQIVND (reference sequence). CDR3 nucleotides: TGTGCCAGTAGTGGGACAATCGAAGACACCATATATTTT. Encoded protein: CASSGTIEDTIYF. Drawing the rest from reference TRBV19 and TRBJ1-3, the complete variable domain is DGGITQSPKYLFRKEGQNVTLSCEQNLNHDAMYWYRQDPGQGLRLIYYSQIVNDFQKGDIAEGYSVSREKKESFPLTVTSAQKNPTAFYLCASSGTIEDTIYFGEGSWLTVV.

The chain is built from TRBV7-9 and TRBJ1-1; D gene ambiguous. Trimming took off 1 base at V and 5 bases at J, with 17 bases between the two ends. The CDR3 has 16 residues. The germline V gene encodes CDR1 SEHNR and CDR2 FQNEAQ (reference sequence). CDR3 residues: CASSLVSGRLGTEAFF. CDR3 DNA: TGTGCCAGCAGCTTAGTCTCCGGGAGGTTGGGTACTGAAGCTTTCTTT.

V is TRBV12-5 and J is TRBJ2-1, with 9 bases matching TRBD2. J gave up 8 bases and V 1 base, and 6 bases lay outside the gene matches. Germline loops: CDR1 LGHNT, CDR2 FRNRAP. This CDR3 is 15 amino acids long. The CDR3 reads CASGLGTSALDEQFF. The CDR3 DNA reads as TGTGCTAGTGGTTTGGGGACTAGCGCCCTGGATGAGCAGTTCTTC. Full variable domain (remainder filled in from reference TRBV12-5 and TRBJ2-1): DARVTQTPRHKVTEMGQEVTMRCQPILGHNTVFWYRQTMMQGLELLAYFRNRAPLDDSGMPKDRFSAEMPDATLATLKIQPSEPRDSAVYFCASGLGTSALDEQFFGPGTRLTVL.

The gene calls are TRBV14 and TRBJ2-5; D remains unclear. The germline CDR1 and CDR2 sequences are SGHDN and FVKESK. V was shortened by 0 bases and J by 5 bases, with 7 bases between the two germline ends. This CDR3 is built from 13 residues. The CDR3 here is CASSQEEEETQYF. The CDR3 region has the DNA TGTGCCAGCAGCCAAGAAGAGGAGGAGACCCAGTACTTC. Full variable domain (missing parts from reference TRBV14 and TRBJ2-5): EAGVTQFPSHSVIEKGQTVTLRCDPISGHDNLYWYRRVMGKEIKFLLHFVKESKQDESGMPNNRFLAERTGGTYSTLKVQPAELEDSGVYFCASSQEEEETQYFGPGTRLLVL.

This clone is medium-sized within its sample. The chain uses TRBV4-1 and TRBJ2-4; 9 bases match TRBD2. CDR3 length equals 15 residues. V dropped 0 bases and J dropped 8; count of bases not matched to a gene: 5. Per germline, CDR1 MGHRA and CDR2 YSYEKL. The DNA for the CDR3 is TGCGCCAGCAGCCAAGAATCGCGGGAGGGGGACATTCAGTACTTC. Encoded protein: CASSQESREGDIQYF.

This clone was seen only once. Here the CDR3 reads CASSLLEATSTDTQYF. In DNA, the CDR3 is TGTGCCAGCAGTCTACTAGAAGCAACTAGCACAGATACGCAGTATTTT. V and J are TRBV27 and TRBJ2-3, with TRBD2 as a possible D gene (5 bases). The CDR3 loop spans 16 amino acids. CDR1 is MNHEY, CDR2 SMNVEV, per germline (reference sequence). Trimming stripped 5 bases from V and 0 bases from J, with 15 bases between.

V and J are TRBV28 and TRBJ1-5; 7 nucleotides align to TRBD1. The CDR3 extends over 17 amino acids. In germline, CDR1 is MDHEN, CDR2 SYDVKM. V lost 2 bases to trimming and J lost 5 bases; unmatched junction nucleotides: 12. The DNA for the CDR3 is TGTGCCAGCAGTTTACCCCCCCTGACAGGGCTTGATCAGCCCCAGCATTTT. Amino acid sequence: CASSLPPLTGLDQPQHF.

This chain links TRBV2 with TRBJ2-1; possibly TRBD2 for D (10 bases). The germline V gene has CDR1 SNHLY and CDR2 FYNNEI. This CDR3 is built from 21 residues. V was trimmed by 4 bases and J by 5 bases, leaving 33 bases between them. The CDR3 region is CASSAGDRGISMGLANNEQFF. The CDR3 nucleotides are TGTGCCAGCAGTGCGGGAGACAGGGGGATCTCGATGGGACTAGCGAACAATGAGCAGTTCTTC.

CDR3 sequence reads: CASSPWTDMNTEAFF. The CDR3 region has the DNA TGTGCCAGCAGCCCGTGGACAGACATGAACACTGAAGCTTTCTTT. This chain connects TRBV9 to TRBJ1-1; D possibly corresponds to TRBD1 (6 bases). This CDR3 spans 15 amino acids. The germline CDR1 and CDR2 sequences are SGDLS and YYNGEE. V lost 4 bases and J 0 bases, leaving 13 bases between the germline ends. Looking up the rest from reference TRBV9 and TRBJ1-1 gives the full variable domain: DSGVTQTPKHLITATGQRVTLRCSPRSGDLSVYWYQQSLDQGLQFLIQYYNGEERAKGNILERFSAQQFPDLHSELNLSSLELGDSALYFCASSPWTDMNTEAFFGQGTRLTVV.

The DNA for the CDR3 is TGCAGCGCTGGGGACGGGAACACTGAAGCTTTCTTT. Translated: CSAGDGNTEAFF. The chain is built from TRBV29-1 and TRBJ1-1; D possibly corresponds to TRBD1 (5 bases). The CDR3 has 12 amino acids. V was cut by 7 bases and J by 1 base, with 10 bases left in between. The germline V gene encodes CDR1 SQVTM and CDR2 ANQGSEA.

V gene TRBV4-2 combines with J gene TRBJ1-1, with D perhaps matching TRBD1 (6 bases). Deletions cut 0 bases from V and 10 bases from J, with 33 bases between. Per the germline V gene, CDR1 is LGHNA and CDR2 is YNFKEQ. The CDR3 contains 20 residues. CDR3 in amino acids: CASSQDFLAGQTGVYGGAFF. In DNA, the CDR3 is TGTGCCAGCAGCCAAGATTTTTTAGCTGGACAGACAGGAGTATACGGGGGAGCTTTCTTT.

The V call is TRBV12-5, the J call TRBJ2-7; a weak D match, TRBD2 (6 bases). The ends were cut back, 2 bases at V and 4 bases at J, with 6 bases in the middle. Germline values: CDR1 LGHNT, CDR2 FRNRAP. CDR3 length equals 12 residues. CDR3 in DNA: TGTGCTAGTGGTTTGAGCGGGTACGAGCAGTACTTC. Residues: CASGLSGYEQYF.

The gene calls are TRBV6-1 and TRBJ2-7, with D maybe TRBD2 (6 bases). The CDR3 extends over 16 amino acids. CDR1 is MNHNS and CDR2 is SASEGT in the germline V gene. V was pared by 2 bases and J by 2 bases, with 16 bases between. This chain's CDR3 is CASSESHFGGTYEQYF. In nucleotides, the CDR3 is TGTGCCAGCAGTGAATCCCATTTCGGAGGGACCTACGAGCAGTACTTC.

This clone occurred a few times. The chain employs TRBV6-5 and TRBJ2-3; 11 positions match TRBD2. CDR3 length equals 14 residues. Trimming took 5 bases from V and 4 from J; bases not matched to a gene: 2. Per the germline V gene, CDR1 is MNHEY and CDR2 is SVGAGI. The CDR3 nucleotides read TGTGCCAGCAGTGGTAGCGGGGGGGCAGATACGCAGTATTTT. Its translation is CASSGSGGADTQYF.

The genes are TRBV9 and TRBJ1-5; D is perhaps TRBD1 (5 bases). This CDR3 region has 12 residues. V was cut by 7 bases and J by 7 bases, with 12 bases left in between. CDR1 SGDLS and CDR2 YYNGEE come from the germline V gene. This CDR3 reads CASSQGGQPQHF. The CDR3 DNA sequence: TGTGCCAGCTCCCAGGGTGGGCAGCCCCAGCATTTT.

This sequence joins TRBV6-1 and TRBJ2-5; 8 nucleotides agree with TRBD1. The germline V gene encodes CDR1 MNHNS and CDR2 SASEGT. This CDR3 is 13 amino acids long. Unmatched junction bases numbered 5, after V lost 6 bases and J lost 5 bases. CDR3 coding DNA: TGTGCCAGCAGGCCGGGACAGGAGGAGACCCAGTACTTC. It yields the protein CASRPGQEETQYF.

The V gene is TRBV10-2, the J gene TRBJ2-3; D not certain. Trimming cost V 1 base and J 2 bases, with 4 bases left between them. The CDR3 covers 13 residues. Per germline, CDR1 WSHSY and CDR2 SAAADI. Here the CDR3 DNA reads TGCGCCAGCAGTGAGTTGGCCACAGATACGCAGTATTTT. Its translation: CASSELATDTQYF.

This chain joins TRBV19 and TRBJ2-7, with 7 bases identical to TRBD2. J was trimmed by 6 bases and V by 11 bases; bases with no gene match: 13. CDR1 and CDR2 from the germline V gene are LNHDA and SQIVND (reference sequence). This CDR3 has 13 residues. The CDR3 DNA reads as TGTGCCGTCGGGCCCGGGGGGTCCGGCGAGCAGTACTTC. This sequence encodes CAVGPGGSGEQYF.

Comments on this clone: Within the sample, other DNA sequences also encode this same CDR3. CDR3 region: CASSVGSDTQYF. In DNA, the CDR3 is TGTGCCAGCAGCGTGGGGTCAGATACGCAGTATTTT. V is TRBV9 and J is TRBJ2-3; D unresolved. Germline V lookup: CDR1 SGDLS, CDR2 YYNGEE. The V end lost 2 bases, the J end lost 4 bases, and 5 bases lay between the germline ends. The CDR3 runs to 12 residues.

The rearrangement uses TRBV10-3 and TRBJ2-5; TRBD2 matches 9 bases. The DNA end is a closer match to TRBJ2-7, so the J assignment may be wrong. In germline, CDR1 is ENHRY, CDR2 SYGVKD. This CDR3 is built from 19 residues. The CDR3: CAISESWAWLAGITYEQYF. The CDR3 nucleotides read TGTGCCATCAGTGAGTCTTGGGCTTGGCTAGCGGGAATAACCTACGAGCAGTACTTC.